The next 12 T cell receptor beta chains were all read from a single sample in a study of Ad26.COV2.S vaccination and SARS-CoV-2 variants. Regarding treatment: 15 to 20 received Ad26.COV2.S at low or high dose, single or two shots; about five received placebo; per-sample allocation not given. Repertoires come from day 63 after the first vaccine or placebo injection. Here immunoSEQ multiplex PCR was the method, and the copy in TCRdb shows in-frame clones only, minus some. The data contain around 400,000 clones, approximately 92% of them singletons. This material consisted of peripheral blood, taken in a trial of Ad26.COV2.S vaccine versus placebo. The receptors stem from a person between 18 and 59 years old who received the Ad26.COV2.S COVID-19 vaccine or a placebo.

The CDR3: CASSSGQGRRNEKLFF. The CDR3 DNA reads as TGTGCCAGCAGCTCGGGACAGGGAAGACGGAATGAAAAACTGTTTTTT. The chain links TRBV5-4 to TRBJ1-4; 9 bases are shared with TRBD1. Trimming at V came to 3 bases and at J to 5 bases, leaving 8 bases not matched to a gene. The germline CDR1 and CDR2 sequences are SGHNT and YYREEE (reference sequence). This CDR3 contains 16 residues.

The rearrangement uses TRBV28 and TRBJ1-5; D remains unclear. Germline CDR1 is MDHEN and CDR2 is SYDVKM. The CDR3 is 13 amino acids. V was cut by 6 bases and J by 2 bases, with 8 bases left in between. The CDR3 protein is CASRGSGNQPQHF. The CDR3 DNA is TGTGCCAGCAGGGGGTCAGGCAATCAGCCCCAGCATTTT.

V and J are TRBV3-1 (or the pseudogene TRBV3-2) and TRBJ2-1; no definite D call. CDR1 is LGHDT and CDR2 is YNNKEL in the germline V gene (reference sequence). There are 14 residues in the CDR3. The V end was cut by 4 bases, the J end by 5 bases, with 12 bases between. The CDR3 loop reads CASSPGPTHNEQFF. In nucleotides, the CDR3 is TGTGCCAGCAGCCCCGGGCCTACCCACAATGAGCAGTTCTTC.

This clone was seen a few times. The chain uses TRBV7-9 and TRBJ2-7, with TRBD1 matching 7 bases. The CDR3 sequence is 14 residues long. Germline CDR1 is SEHNR and CDR2 is FQNEAQ (reference sequence). J was trimmed by 5 bases and V by 6 bases; bases with no gene match: 10. CDR3 nucleotide sequence: TGTGCCAGCAGGGGGGACAGCGGCGGCGACGAGCAGTACTTC. Translation: CASRGDSGGDEQYF.

The rearrangement links TRBV21-1 to TRBJ2-7. TRBV21-1 is given as a pseudogene. The CDR3 is made up of 13 amino acids. CDR3 coding DNA: TGTGCCAGCAAGGAAGTCCAAAACTACGAGCAGTACTTC. This translates into CASKEVQNYEQYF.

The V call is TRBV6-5, the J call TRBJ1-6; D ambiguous. CDR3 length: 12 residues. V lost 0 bases to trimming and J lost 15 bases, with 9 bases between them. The germline V gene encodes CDR1 MNHEY and CDR2 SVGAGI. DNA for the CDR3: TGTGCCAGCAGTTACTCCTTGGGCCTCCTCCACTTT. It translates to CASSYSLGLLHF.

This sequence joins TRBV2 and TRBJ2-1; possibly TRBD1 for D (6 bases). CDR1 and CDR2 from the germline V gene are SNHLY and FYNNEI. CDR3 length equals 16 residues. Trimming left V 3 bases short and J 5 bases short, with 17 bases between. The CDR3 bases are TGTGCCAGCAGTGAGAGGGGGTTCATATTAGACAATGAGCAGTTCTTC. It yields the protein CASSERGFILDNEQFF.

The V and J genes are TRBV6-5 and TRBJ1-3; D is ambiguous. The CDR3 has 16 residues. Germline CDR1 is MNHEY and CDR2 is SVGAGI. V lost 2 bases, J lost 3 bases, and 14 bases lay in between. For the CDR3, the DNA is TGTGCCAGCAGTTACCACGGTCAGGCGGGTGGAAACACCATATATTTT. Its translation is CASSYHGQAGGNTIYF.

The rearrangement uses TRBV4-3 and TRBJ2-1; D gene ambiguous. Per the germline V gene, CDR1 is LGHNA and CDR2 is YSLEER. Trimming removed 0 bases from V and 5 bases from J, with 5 bases in between. This CDR3 comprises 13 residues. The CDR3 region is CASSQDGHNEQFF. In nucleotides, the CDR3 is TGCGCCAGCAGCCAAGATGGACACAATGAGCAGTTCTTC.

About this clone itself: Other DNA sequences in this sample translate to the same CDR3. The chain links TRBV7-9 to TRBJ1-3; TRBD1 is a possible D gene (6 bases). The CDR3 has 13 residues. V lost 1 base to trimming and J lost 7 bases, with 8 bases between them. Germline V gives CDR1 SEHNR, CDR2 FQNEAQ (reference sequence). CDR3 in DNA: TGTGCCAGCAGCTTAGGGCAGGGGAACACCATATATTTT. This sequence encodes CASSLGQGNTIYF. The full variable domain, its missing parts supplied by reference TRBV7-9 and TRBJ1-3, is DTGVSQNPRHKITKRGQNVTFRCDPISEHNRLYWYRQTLGQGPEFLTYFQNEAQLEKSRLLSDRFSAERPKGSFSTLEIQRTEQGDSAMYLCASSLGQGNTIYFGEGSWLTVV.

V and J are TRBV5-6 and TRBJ1-1; D is perhaps TRBD1 (5 bases). Per germline, CDR1 SGHDT and CDR2 YYEEEE. The CDR3 totals 12 residues. V lost 3 bases to trimming and J lost 4 bases, with 7 bases between them. The CDR3 loop is CASSWGSTEAFF. As DNA, the CDR3 is TGTGCCAGCAGCTGGGGGAGCACTGAAGCTTTCTTT. The complete variable domain, with remaining parts taken from reference TRBV5-6 and TRBJ1-1, reads DAGVTQSPTHLIKTRGQQVTLRCSPKSGHDTVSWYQQALGQGPQFIFQYYEEEERQRGNFPDRFSGHQFPNYSSELNVNALLLGDSALYLCASSWGSTEAFFGQGTRLTVV.

For the CDR3, the DNA is TGTGCCAGCAGCCAGACGACAGGGATCTATGGCTACACCTTC. Its protein product is CASSQTTGIYGYTF. The chain links TRBV3-1 (or the pseudogene TRBV3-2) to TRBJ1-2, with 7 bases matching TRBD1. The CDR3 loop spans 14 amino acids. Germline values: CDR1 LGHDT, CDR2 YNNKEL (reference sequence). J gave up 4 bases and V 3 bases, and 5 bases lay outside the gene matches.